This TCR beta chain was found in a study of PD-1 blockade in classical Hodgkin lymphoma. Across the study: Every 2 weeks, patients had 3 mg/kg nivolumab intravenously.

No patient escaped relapse after autologous stem cell transplantation, and brentuximab vedotin exposure varied. Of note for this clone: Its antigen is not known.

CDR3 size: 18 residues. Germline V CDR1 and CDR2: SGHVS, FNYEAQ. Trimming took 3 bases from V and 4 from J, leaving 24 bases between them. Study-wide points: Relapsed/refractory patients reportedly had the lowest baseline TCR diversity, below newly diagnosed patients, who were below healthy donors. Patients with an early start, nivolumab under 1 year after ASCT, were excluded. The authors have not defined what causes the repertoire differences, possibly disease activity or prior therapy.

The table came from immunoSEQ multiplex PCR; TCRdb's copy has only in-frame clones and leaves some out. Found here are about 46,000 clones, around 70% of them singletons; the top ten hold roughly 11%. This TCR derives from a human donor with classical Hodgkin lymphoma. The chain joins TRBV7-6 to TRBJ1-1; D is uncertain. The input for sequencing was peripheral blood mononuclear cells (PBMCs), taken at baseline. The CDR3, as DNA: TGTGCCAGCAGCTTCAATCTACTATATGGGGATGGGAGCACTGAAGCTTTCTTT. Encoded protein: CASSFNLLYGDGSTEAFF.